One and the same sample provided the 20 T cell receptor beta chains below, sequenced in a study of blood T cell repertoires in COVID-19. Assay: immunoSEQ multiplex PCR; the TCRdb copy retains only in-frame clones and omits some. The sample has under 300,000 clones; 65% to 90% are singletons. The sequenced sample was peripheral blood. These receptors were obtained from a man aged 40-55 years who had recovered from COVID-19.

The chain couples TRBV2 to TRBJ2-2; D call uncertain. Deletions cut 1 base from V and 7 bases from J, with 4 bases between. This CDR3 has 12 amino acids. The V gene's germline CDR1 is SNHLY and CDR2 FYNNEI. Here the CDR3 reads CASSEGDGELFF. The CDR3 DNA is TGTGCCAGCAGTGAAGGCGACGGGGAGCTGTTTTTT.

This chain uses TRBV27 with TRBJ1-2; TRBD1 matches at 9 bases. Trimming took 3 bases from V and 5 from J; bases not matched to a gene: 10. This CDR3 contains 16 residues. The germline gives CDR1 MNHEY, CDR2 SMNVEV (reference sequence). The CDR3 region is CASSLVGRTGVYGYTF. In DNA, the CDR3 is TGTGCCAGCAGTTTGGTTGGGCGGACAGGGGTGTATGGCTACACCTTC.

This chain connects TRBV6-5 to TRBJ1-2; D not certain. CDR1 and CDR2 from the germline V gene are MNHEY and SVGAGI. Trimming removed 2 bases at V and 8 bases at J, with 12 bases between. The CDR3 runs 13 residues. The CDR3 loop is CASSYQNYGGYTF. CDR3 in DNA: TGTGCCAGCAGTTACCAAAACTATGGGGGCTACACCTTC.

V is TRBV7-9 and J is TRBJ1-1; D perhaps matches TRBD1 (6 bases). This CDR3 comprises 17 residues. The germline V and J ends were trimmed by 1 base and 1 base, with 16 bases remaining between them. The germline V gene encodes CDR1 SEHNR and CDR2 FQNEAQ (reference sequence). DNA of the CDR3: TGTGCCAGCAGCTTAGATCCCAGGGGAAAGTGGAACACTGAAGCTTTCTTT. The encoded protein is CASSLDPRGKWNTEAFF.

This clone was seen a few times. V and J are TRBV15 and TRBJ2-5; 9 bases are shared with TRBD1. The CDR3 consists of 15 residues. Germline CDR1 is LNHNV and CDR2 is YYDKDF (reference sequence). After removal of 6 bases from V and 4 bases from J, the junction contained 9 bases not matched to a gene. Written as DNA, the CDR3 is TGTGCCACCAGGGACAGGGGCGTGCGCGGAGAGACCCAGTACTTC. Translation: CATRDRGVRGETQYF. Complete variable domain (other parts from reference TRBV15 and TRBJ2-5): DAMVIQNPRYQVTQFGKPVTLSCSQTLNHNVMYWYQQKSSQAPKLLFHYYDKDFNNEADTPDNFQSRRPNTSFCFLDIRSPGLGDTAMYLCATRDRGVRGETQYFGPGTRLLVL.

The chain recombines TRBV5-4 with TRBJ2-7; D may be TRBD2 (5 bases). This CDR3 spans 15 amino acids. Germline lookup yields CDR1 SGHNT and CDR2 YYREEE (reference sequence). Trimming shortened V by 0 bases and J by 3 bases, and 13 bases separated the two germline ends. The CDR3 nucleotides are TGTGCCAGCAGCTTGGGGCAAGCGGAGTACTACGAGCAGTACTTC. The encoded protein is CASSLGQAEYYEQYF. The full variable domain, with the rest looked up from reference TRBV5-4 and TRBJ2-7, is ETGVTQSPTHLIKTRGQQVTLRCSSQSGHNTVSWYQQALGQGPQFIFQYYREEENGRGNFPPRFSGLQFPNYSSELNVNALELDDSALYLCASSLGQAEYYEQYFGPGTRLTVT.

J is TRBJ2-7 and V is TRBV5-4; possible D gene TRBD2, 5 bases. The CDR3 has 14 residues. Germline V lookup: CDR1 SGHNT, CDR2 YYREEE (reference sequence). V lost 3 bases and J 7 bases, leaving 17 bases between the germline ends. The CDR3 loop is CASSSWASSLEQYF. CDR3 nucleotide sequence: TGTGCCAGCAGCTCCTGGGCTAGCAGCTTGGAGCAGTACTTC.

The V gene is TRBV11-2, the J gene TRBJ2-5, with 15 bases that match TRBD2. The germline V gene encodes CDR1 SGHAT and CDR2 FQNNGV. This CDR3 spans 19 amino acids. The V segment lost 5 bases and the J segment 2 bases; nucleotides outside the gene matches: 12. Here the CDR3 DNA reads TGTGCCAGCAGCCAATTCCCGGGACTAGCGGGGGGCCGACAAGAGACCCAGTACTTC. This encodes CASSQFPGLAGGRQETQYF.

The chain combines TRBV4-3 with TRBJ2-7, with D unclear. V was clipped by 0 bases and J by 3 bases, with 15 bases between them. CDR1 is LGHNA and CDR2 is YSLEER in the germline V gene. CDR3 size: 16 residues. CDR3 loop: CASSQDTSRVNYEQYF. DNA for the CDR3: TGCGCCAGCAGCCAAGACACGTCTAGAGTGAACTACGAGCAGTACTTC.

The chain employs TRBV5-6 and TRBJ2-1; 7 nucleotides line up with TRBD1. V was clipped by 4 bases and J by 7 bases; unmatched bases: 11. Germline values: CDR1 SGHDT, CDR2 YYEEEE. The length of the CDR3 is 15 residues. The CDR3 loop reads CASSLQGVWGNEQFF. The CDR3 DNA sequence: TGTGCCAGCAGCCTTCAGGGGGTGTGGGGTAATGAGCAGTTCTTC.

The chain is built from TRBV5-1 and TRBJ1-1; D remains ambiguous. V dropped 0 bases and J dropped 7 bases, with 13 bases sitting between them. The germline V gene encodes CDR1 SGHRS and CDR2 YFSETQ. CDR3 length equals 14 residues. CDR3 sequence reads: CASSLDPGSGEAFF. The CDR3 nucleotides read TGCGCCAGCAGCTTGGATCCGGGGTCAGGTGAAGCTTTCTTT.

The chain uses TRBV3-1 (or the pseudogene TRBV3-2) and TRBJ1-6; D gene ambiguous. With 4 bases removed from V and 8 bases from J, the gap between germline ends came to 12 bases. The CDR3 has 14 amino acids. Germline V gives CDR1 LGHDT, CDR2 YNNKEL (reference sequence). Here the CDR3 reads CASSLLIGDSPLHF. DNA for the CDR3: TGTGCCAGCAGCCTGCTGATTGGAGATTCACCCCTCCACTTT.

V gene TRBV4-3 combines with J gene TRBJ1-5; perhaps TRBD1 as D (5 bases). The ends were cut back, 0 bases at V and 6 bases at J, with 15 bases in the middle. Germline assignment: CDR1 LGHNA and CDR2 YSLEER. This CDR3 comprises 16 residues. The CDR3 loop is CASSQDLRQGTQPQHF. CDR3 DNA: TGCGCCAGCAGCCAAGATCTGAGGCAGGGCACTCAGCCCCAGCATTTT.

The chain recombines TRBV12-3 or TRBV12-4 with TRBJ1-1; 7 positions match TRBD1. With V trimmed by 4 bases and J by 5 bases, 4 bases remained unmatched. The CDR3 contains 13 residues. The CDR3 loop is CASSYSGGTEAFF. In DNA, the CDR3 is TGTGCCAGCAGTTATTCAGGGGGAACTGAAGCTTTCTTT.

V is TRBV7-2 and J is TRBJ1-1; the D gene is possibly TRBD1 (5 bases). Germline V gene data show CDR1 as SGHTA and CDR2 as FQGNSA. The V and J ends lost 5 bases and 0 bases respectively, with 16 bases between them. CDR3 size: 16 residues. CDR3 amino acids: CASSPTGGDMNTEAFF. The CDR3 region has the DNA TGTGCCAGCAGCCCCACGGGGGGAGACATGAACACTGAAGCTTTCTTT.

This clone showed up just once. The chain recombines TRBV5-4 with TRBJ2-5, with 7 bases that match TRBD2. The CDR3 loop spans 13 amino acids. Germline V gives CDR1 SGHNT, CDR2 YYREEE (reference sequence). V lost 4 bases and J lost 5; bases outside the gene matches: 5. Here the CDR3 DNA reads TGTGCCAGCAGCCCGGTGGGAGGGGAGACCCAGTACTTC. Its protein product is CASSPVGGETQYF. Filled out from reference TRBV5-4 and TRBJ2-5, the complete variable domain reads ETGVTQSPTHLIKTRGQQVTLRCSSQSGHNTVSWYQQALGQGPQFIFQYYREEENGRGNFPPRFSGLQFPNYSSELNVNALELDDSALYLCASSPVGGETQYFGPGTRLLVL.

The rearrangement links TRBV30 to TRBJ1-2; D remains ambiguous. V lost 3 bases, J lost 4 bases, and 21 bases lay in between. Germline V gives CDR1 GTSNPN, CDR2 SVGIG (reference sequence). The CDR3 runs to 16 residues. The CDR3 loop reads CAWRVKPAAVPYGYTF. As DNA, the CDR3 is TGTGCCTGGAGGGTCAAACCTGCGGCGGTGCCCTATGGCTACACCTTC.

This rearrangement joins TRBV12-3 or TRBV12-4 to TRBJ2-2; D not certain. V was pared by 6 bases and J by 2 bases, with 7 bases between. The CDR3 totals 13 residues. Here the CDR3 reads CASSQTNTGELFF. The DNA of the CDR3 is TGTGCCAGCAGCCAAACTAACACCGGGGAGCTGTTTTTT.

The chain combines TRBV30 with TRBJ2-7, with a possible D match to TRBD2 (6 bases). The CDR3 has 14 amino acids. V was cut by 3 bases and J by 4 bases, with 16 bases left in between. Per the germline V gene, CDR1 is GTSNPN and CDR2 is SVGIG (reference sequence). As DNA, the CDR3 is TGTGCCTGGAGCCCCGGGACTGAACTTTACGAGCAGTACTTC. This codes for CAWSPGTELYEQYF. The complete variable domain, with remaining parts taken from reference TRBV30 and TRBJ2-7, reads SQTIHQWPATLVQPVGSPLSLECTVEGTSNPNLYWYRQAAGRGLQLLFYSVGIGQISSEVPQNLSASRPQDRQFILSSKKLLLSDSGFYLCAWSPGTELYEQYFGPGTRLTVT.

This clone is a singleton in its sample. The sample has other DNA sequences that encode this CDR3 too. This chain links TRBV12-3 or TRBV12-4 with TRBJ2-7; D not resolved. This CDR3 contains 11 residues. V was pared by 3 bases and J by 6 bases, with 6 bases between. For the CDR3, the DNA is TGTGCCAGCAGTTTTTCGGGCGAGCAGTACTTC. It is translated as CASSFSGEQYF.